A single T cell receptor (beta chain) is shown here with its context. V shed 4 bases and J 4 bases; nucleotides not matched to a gene: 10. Germline V gene data show CDR1 as KGHSH and CDR2 as LQKENI. This CDR3 is built from 15 residues. This specimen comes from a study of cytomegalovirus exposure and HLA in healthy donors. Study information: In a later analysis, it was reported that the approximately 120 validation repertoires had been produced on the same platform as the 670 or so repertoires belonging to the first cohort.

The repertoire was sequenced with immunoSEQ multiplex PCR; TCRdb's copy has only in-frame clones and lacks some. The sample consists of about 120,000 clones, about 96% of them appearing once. V and J are TRBV18 and TRBJ2-7, with 7 nucleotides matching TRBD1. The sequence derives from a man between 18 and 35 years old in good health and CMV-seronegative. Sequenced sample: PBMCs. In DNA form, the CDR3 reads TGTGCCAGCTCACACGCCGCCGAGGGGGCATACGAGCAGTACTTC. Its translation: CASSHAAEGAYEQYF.